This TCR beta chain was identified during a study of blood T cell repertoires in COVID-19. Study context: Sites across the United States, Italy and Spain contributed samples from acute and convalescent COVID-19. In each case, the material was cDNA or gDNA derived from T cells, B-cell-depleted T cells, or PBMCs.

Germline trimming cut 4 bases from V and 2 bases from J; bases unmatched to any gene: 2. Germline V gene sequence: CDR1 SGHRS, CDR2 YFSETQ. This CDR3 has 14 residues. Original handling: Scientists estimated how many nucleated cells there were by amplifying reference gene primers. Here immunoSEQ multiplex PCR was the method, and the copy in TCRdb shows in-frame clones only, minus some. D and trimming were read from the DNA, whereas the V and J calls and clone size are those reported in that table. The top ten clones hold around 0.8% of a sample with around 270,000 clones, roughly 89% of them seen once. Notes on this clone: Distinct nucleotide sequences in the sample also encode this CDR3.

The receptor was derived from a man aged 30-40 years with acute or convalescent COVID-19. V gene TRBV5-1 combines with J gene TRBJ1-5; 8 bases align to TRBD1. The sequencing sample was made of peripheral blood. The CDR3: CASSPTGGNQPQHF. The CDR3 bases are TGCGCCAGCAGCCCGACAGGGGGCAATCAGCCCCAGCATTTT.